This TCR beta chain was sequenced in a study of cytomegalovirus exposure and HLA in healthy donors (dated by TCRdb to about 2017). In terms of the full investigation: According to an earlier analysis of several hundred of the donors, about 170 million T cells yielded over 100 million unique TCR beta sequences and 250 to 350 Gb of sequence data. A later analysis re-examined previously published TCR beta repertoires from roughly 650 donors and added high-resolution HLA genotyping to investigate patterns of TCR occurrence. Rather than using new phenotypic data, the later analysis identified candidate immune exposures from TCR beta sequences and from how often those sequences occurred across donors. Across 398 genotyped donors of the cohort, an average of roughly 230,000 unique TCR beta nucleotide sequences per donor were sequenced, and 15% to 20% of those sequences were non-productive. In addition to the first cohort of 650 to 800 subjects, a separate validation cohort of 120 different subjects was used. The study was designed to test whether signatures of past pathogen exposure could be identified by cataloging public T cell receptors. Donor age, sex, ethnicity and CMV serostatus were collected together with the repertoire data. Every repertoire in the discovery cohort had been generated on one and the same sequencing platform. In a later genetic analysis, genome-wide SNP genotypes for about three fifths of the roughly 670 donors were used, and that subset was treated as a discovery cohort. To predict cytomegalovirus infection status, the study combined high-throughput TCR immunosequencing, statistical association of individual TCRs with disease status, and machine learning. An early release that covered more than 550 HLA-typed donors contained approximately 300 gigabases of sequencing data and 70 million to 100 million unique TCR sequences. HLA typing covered class I and class II loci at four-digit resolution. To decide whether each TCR beta V gene segment behaved as functional or pseudogenic, an earlier analysis of nearly 600 of the donors relied on high-throughput TCR beta sequencing. The genetic ancestry cluster associated with self-reported Caucasian donors included around four fifths of the roughly 400 genotyped donors. Using immunosequencing, the study profiled T cell repertoires from approximately 700 subjects and related those repertoires to cytomegalovirus serostatus. Typing coverage varied by locus: roughly 629-630 donors for A, B, C, DRB1 and DQB1; more than 500 for DQA1; approximately 570 for DPA1; fewer than 480 for DPB1. A few DR-DQ haplotypes were treated as single units for association and clustering because of strong linkage in the cohort. Study-wide conclusions, independent of this receptor: The study listed 164 TCR beta chains as associated with cytomegalovirus. CMV serostatus was the only immune exposure information available for the cohort. Most TCR sequences were observed very rarely across donors, whereas some public TCRs were present in many individuals. A further reported finding was that TCR beta sequences accurately predicted the HLA-A and HLA-B alleles for most subjects in the first cohort. The authors suggested that the approach could potentially be extended to other disease states and immunological phenotypes. At a false discovery rate of 0.05, a later analysis linked 16,000 or so TCR beta sequences to specific HLA alleles. In this cohort, only TCR beta chains were sequenced, and detectable features were limited by the absence of alpha or paired-chain data. Assigning TCR associations to individual alleles was difficult when HLA alleles, especially DR and DQ, strongly co-occurred. A later analysis reported that several top co-occurrence clusters appeared linked to parvovirus B19, influenza, CMV and Epstein-Barr virus. In a later genetic analysis, a missense DCLRE1C variant was associated with V-gene and J-gene trimming of TCR beta chains, and the association was replicated in an independent cohort. In a later analysis, HLA-associated TCR beta chains showed more clonal expansion and lower generation probabilities than non-associated chains that were equally common. In a later analysis, most CMV-associated TCR beta chains were found to appear HLA-restricted, with HLA associations seemingly driven largely by CMV exposure. Because counts were too low, some 17 rarely observed V segments, including chromosome 9 orphons, were excluded from the earlier analysis of a few hundred of the donors. Because HLA typing was missing for some donors at each locus, association tests included only the typed subset. An earlier analysis of around 540 of the donors showed that most TCR beta V segments appeared in productive rearrangements either about 87% or about 30% of the time, which broadly matched IMGT annotations. Roughly uniform sequencing depth across donors was assumed in presence/absence analyses, although this assumption may not hold. A later analysis found that TCR association rates varied across HLA loci, with DRB1 alleles showing the most associated TCRs and HLA-C alleles the fewest. The classifier was reported to diagnose cytomegalovirus status with high specificity and sensitivity in both the original and validation cohorts. Linkage disequilibrium might explain the correlated functional status among segregating V segments, but an unknown experimental factor could not be excluded. Three of the identified cytomegalovirus-associated TCR beta chains were confirmed in vitro to be specific for cytomegalovirus antigens. A group of highly shared sequence variants was considered likely to be a technical artifact of the sequencing pipeline. Because the 87-base-pair reads could not distinguish some IMGT-functional V segments, including TRBV6-2 and TRBV6-3, those segments were excluded. A later genetic analysis reported fewer N-insertions in productive TCRs among donors in an Asian-associated ancestry cluster than the approximately 670-donor mean.

Library preparation employed the immunoSEQ multiplex PCR assay. For the multiplex PCR, a mixture combining 60 forward primers for TCR Vbeta segments and 13 reverse primers for TCR Jbeta segments was used. A multiplex PCR assay on genomic DNA amplified the CDR3 region of rearranged TCR beta genes. The amplified TCR beta libraries were sequenced on the Illumina HiSeq System as 87-base-pair reads. Turning to the authors' computational methods: A later analysis tallied 75 million to 95 million unique TCR beta chains across the 666 repertoires, and around 9.9 million of those chains were shared by two or more donors. Raw reads were error-corrected and collapsed into unique sequences with a nearest-neighbor algorithm that merged closely related sequences to remove PCR and sequencing errors. CDR3 sequences were aligned to IMGT reference sequences to assign V, D and J gene segments. For a sequence to be retained, a match of at least six nucleotides was required to both a V gene segment and a J gene segment. Rearrangements were classified as productive when the CDR3 lacked stop codons and remained in frame with V and J, and all other rearrangements were classified as non-productive. Following IMGT convention, CDR3 was defined as the stretch from the second conserved V-encoded cysteine to the conserved J-encoded phenylalanine. Sequences without an unambiguous match to a single V gene segment were excluded from the earlier analysis of about 640 of the donors. An earlier analysis of 587 of the donors called V segments functional above 56.7% productive rearrangements and segregating when the between-donor standard deviation exceeded 5%. A statistical classification framework was developed to diagnose cytomegalovirus status using the catalog of TCR beta chain sequences. In a later analysis, TCR nucleotide sequences were compared against IMGT/GENE-DB human TR gene sequences so that V and J genes could be assigned. The TCRdist pipeline was used in a later analysis to assign CDR3 sequences and most-parsimonious VDJ recombination scenarios. In a later analysis, each TCR beta chain was defined by its CDR3 amino acid sequence together with its V-gene family, and reads lacking a unique V-gene family were excluded. In a later analysis, nearly 600 highly shared, low-generation-probability nucleotide sequences were removed to address suspected cross-contamination and a sequencing artifact. In a later analysis, a clonal expansion index was calculated for each public chain from normalized within-repertoire ranks of inferred template counts. A later analysis computed generation probabilities with a VDJ recombination model fitted to out-of-frame rearrangements, and checked the results against IGoR. Hypergeometric tests were used in a later analysis to score TCR-TCR, TCR-HLA and TCR-CMV co-occurrence, with a repertoire-size bias correction applied to the TCR pairs. In a later analysis, false discovery rates were estimated by permuting HLA or CMV assignments 20 times. A later analysis grouped co-occurring TCRs with DBSCAN, adding TCRdist sequence similarity when clustering within HLA-allele-positive subsets. Repertoires with fewer than 30,000 or more than 120,000 public chains, plus five repertoires with anomalous nucleotide sharing, were excluded from co-occurrence clustering. TCRdb provides this immuneACCESS table in a form limited to in-frame rearrangements. Some clones are lacking; in checked studies, under half of them reflect an unresolved V gene, and why the rest are absent is not known. V, J and clone size derive from that table, while D and trimming were established from the DNA sequence. Within this sample are over 100,000 clones, with about 9.5% of them counted one time only. The ten most abundant clones make up about 5.7% of the sample.

This clone has just a few counts. Its recognized antigen is unknown. No base quality values were provided; no much bigger clone lies one nucleotide off. From the germline V gene, CDR1 is MNHNS and CDR2 is SASEGT. V loses 2 bases of germline sequence and J loses 7 bases, and the interval between the two ends is 15 bases. Counted from cysteine to phenylalanine, this CDR3 has 15 amino acids. Only CDR3 DNA is held: 45 bases, read in frame from base 1. The cohort comprised 666 healthy bone marrow donors. At the time of sampling, every cohort member was nominally healthy, though immune exposures that went unrecorded were likely present. The donor was CMV seropositive and was included in the group of 300 or so seropositive cohort members. Each donor provided a peripheral blood sample, and peripheral blood mononuclear cells were used for TCR beta sequencing. The Qiagen DNeasy Blood Extraction Kit was used to extract genomic DNA from the blood cell samples.

Sample: PBMCs. The chain is assembled from TRBV6-1 and TRBJ1-3; the D gene is unclear. The clonotype was recovered from a middle-aged man in good health and CMV-seropositive. The DNA sequence follows: TGTGCCAGCAGTGAATATGGAGGCAGCCCGAACACCATATATTTT. Translation gives CASSEYGGSPNTIYF.